This TCR beta chain stems from a study of cytomegalovirus exposure and HLA in healthy donors (TCRdb year 2017). For the study in its entirety: An earlier analysis of more than 550 of the donors reported approximately 260 Gb of sequence data and roughly 120 million unique TCR beta sequences obtained from around 180 million T cells. Four or five DR-DQ haplotypes were handled as single units for association and clustering, since linkage in the cohort was strong. The study combined high-throughput TCR immunosequencing, statistical association of individual TCRs with disease status, and machine learning to predict cytomegalovirus infection status. Rather than using new phenotypic data, the later analysis identified candidate immune exposures from TCR beta sequences and from how often those sequences occurred across donors. In addition to the first cohort of 666 subjects, a separate validation cohort of under 150 different subjects was used. The number of donors typed differed by locus, with 629-630 for A, B, C, DRB1 and DQB1, 522 for DQA1, 606 for DPA1, and around 430 for DPB1. Class I and class II HLA loci were covered by the typing at four-digit resolution. To decide whether each TCR beta V gene segment behaved as functional or pseudogenic, an earlier analysis of 587 of the donors relied on high-throughput TCR beta sequencing. A later analysis re-analyzed previously published TCR beta repertoires from 660 or so donors and added high-resolution HLA genotyping to study TCR occurrence patterns. A later genetic analysis used genome-wide SNP genotypes for about 60% of the roughly 700 donors, treating that subset as a discovery cohort. The study used immunosequencing to profile the T cell repertoires of 666 subjects and linked those repertoires to cytomegalovirus serostatus. An early release that covered about 600 HLA-typed donors contained approximately 300 gigabases of sequencing data and tens of millions of unique TCR sequences. Every discovery cohort repertoire had been produced on one sequencing platform. The study was designed to test whether signatures of past pathogen exposure could be identified by cataloging public T cell receptors. Among a few hundred genotyped donors of the cohort, an average of around 240,000 unique TCR beta nucleotide sequences were sequenced per donor, roughly 18% of them non-productive. Of the roughly 400 genotyped donors, 70% to 90% were placed in the genetic ancestry cluster associated with self-reported Caucasian donors. Donor age, sex, ethnicity and CMV serostatus were collected together with the repertoire data. Results and caveats for the whole study, not just this receptor: In a later genetic analysis, a missense DCLRE1C variant was associated with V-gene and J-gene trimming of TCR beta chains, and the association was replicated in an independent cohort. According to a later genetic analysis, donors in an Asian-associated ancestry cluster had fewer N-insertions in productive TCRs than the roughly 670-donor mean. Specific HLA alleles were associated with some 15,000 TCR beta sequences at a false discovery rate of 0.05 in a later analysis. For the cohort, immune exposure information was limited to CMV serostatus. A further reported finding was that TCR beta sequences accurately predicted the HLA-A and HLA-B alleles for most subjects in the first cohort. In vitro tests confirmed that a few of the cytomegalovirus-associated TCR beta chains recognize cytomegalovirus antigens. This cohort had only TCR beta chains sequenced, and the lack of alpha or paired-chain data limited which features could be detected. In an earlier analysis of approximately 590 of the donors, most TCR beta V segments appeared in productive rearrangements about 87% or about 30% of the time, broadly matching IMGT annotations. According to a later analysis, TCR association rates differed among HLA loci, with DRB1 alleles showing the most associated TCRs and HLA-C alleles showing the fewest. When HLA alleles, especially DR and DQ, strongly co-occurred, TCR associations were difficult to assign to individual alleles. Most TCR sequences were observed very rarely across donors, whereas some public TCRs were present in many individuals. Because the 87-base-pair reads could not distinguish some IMGT-functional V segments, including TRBV6-2 and TRBV6-3, those segments were excluded. According to a later analysis, most CMV-associated TCR beta chains appeared to be HLA-restricted, and the HLA associations seemed to be driven largely by CMV exposure. Presence/absence analyses assumed roughly uniform sequencing depth across donors, an assumption that may not hold. It was suggested by the authors that the approach could potentially be generalized to other disease states and immunological phenotypes. The classifier was reported to diagnose cytomegalovirus status with high specificity and sensitivity in both the original cohort and the validation cohort. In a later analysis, HLA-associated TCR beta chains showed more clonal expansion and lower generation probabilities than non-associated chains that were equally common. A later analysis reported that several top co-occurrence clusters appeared linked to parvovirus B19, influenza, CMV and Epstein-Barr virus. The sequencing pipeline was judged likely to have produced a cluster of highly shared sequence variants as a technical artifact. Fewer than 20 rarely observed V segments, including chromosome 9 orphons, were excluded from the earlier analysis of just under 600 of the donors because counts were too low. Correlated functional status among segregating V segments might reflect linkage disequilibrium, but an unknown experimental factor could not be ruled out. Because HLA typing was unavailable for some donors at each locus, only the typed subset was used in association tests. The study gave a list of 150 to 200 TCR beta chains associated with cytomegalovirus.

Library preparation employed the immunoSEQ multiplex PCR assay. For the multiplex PCR, a mixture combining 60 forward primers for TCR Vbeta segments and 13 reverse primers for TCR Jbeta segments was used. The CDR3 region of rearranged TCR beta genes was amplified from genomic DNA with a multiplex PCR assay. The amplified TCR beta libraries were sequenced on the Illumina HiSeq System as 87-base-pair reads. Per the original workflow: In a later analysis, tens of millions of unique TCR beta chains were counted across the roughly 610 repertoires, and approximately 9.9 million of these chains were shared by at least two donors. A nearest-neighbor algorithm error-corrected the raw reads and collapsed the reads into unique sequences, merging closely related sequences to remove PCR and sequencing errors. Alignment of CDR3 sequences to IMGT reference sequences was used to assign V, D and J gene segments. For a sequence to be retained, a match of at least six nucleotides was required to both a V gene segment and a J gene segment. A rearrangement was called productive if the CDR3 had no stop codons and remained in frame with V and J, and every other rearrangement was called non-productive. Following IMGT convention, CDR3 was defined as the stretch from the second conserved V-encoded cysteine up to the conserved J-encoded phenylalanine. The earlier analysis of roughly 590 of the donors excluded any sequence lacking an unambiguous match to a single V gene segment. An earlier analysis of several hundred of the donors called V segments functional above 56.7% productive rearrangements and segregating when the between-donor standard deviation exceeded 5%. A statistical classification framework was built to diagnose cytomegalovirus status from the catalog of TCR beta chain sequences. In a later analysis, V and J genes were assigned by comparing TCR nucleotide sequences against IMGT/GENE-DB human TR gene sequences. Using the TCRdist pipeline, a later analysis assigned CDR3 sequences along with most-parsimonious VDJ recombination scenarios. In a later analysis, every TCR beta chain was defined by the combination of its CDR3 amino acid sequence and its V-gene family, and reads without a unique V-gene family were dropped. A later analysis removed 450 to 600 highly shared, low-generation-probability nucleotide sequences to deal with suspected cross-contamination and a sequencing artifact. In a later analysis, a clonal expansion index was calculated for each public chain from normalized within-repertoire ranks of inferred template counts. In a later analysis, generation probabilities were computed using a VDJ recombination model fitted to out-of-frame rearrangements, and the results were checked against IGoR. In a later analysis, TCR-TCR, TCR-HLA and TCR-CMV co-occurrence was scored with hypergeometric tests, and a repertoire-size bias correction was applied to TCR pairs. To estimate false discovery rates, a later analysis permuted the HLA or CMV assignments 20 times. In a later analysis, co-occurring TCRs were grouped using DBSCAN, with TCRdist sequence similarity added in when clustering inside HLA-allele-positive subsets. Co-occurrence clustering excluded repertoires with fewer than 30,000 or more than 120,000 public chains, plus five with anomalous nucleotide sharing. TCRdb holds this immuneACCESS table with in-frame rearrangements only. Some clones are missing; in checked studies, unresolved V genes explain under half, and the rest has no known cause. D and trimming were read from the DNA, whereas the V and J calls and clone size are those reported in that table. The sample table shows under 200,000 clones, and around 80% are seen once. Approximately 1.8% of the sample is in the top ten clones.

The cohort comprised approximately 700 healthy bone marrow donors. All cohort members were sampled while nominally healthy, although unrecorded immune exposures were likely present. Of the 666 cohort members, 289 had a positive CMV serostatus and just over 350 had a negative one, while no CMV serostatus was recorded for the donor. Each donor provided a peripheral blood sample, and peripheral blood mononuclear cells were used for TCR beta sequencing. Genomic DNA extraction from the blood cell samples was performed with the Qiagen DNeasy Blood Extraction Kit. As concerns this clone: Its antigen target is currently unknown. No base qualities exist here, and no much larger clone lies one base off it.

The germline V gene sets CDR1 to SGHTA and CDR2 to FQGNSA. The CDR3 measures 13 amino acids from cysteine to phenylalanine. Solely the CDR3 DNA is kept, with 39 bases framed from the first base. V loses 5 bases at its end and J loses 7 bases; junction bases beyond the gene matches: 3. This TCR derives from a human donor in good health. The rearrangement joined TRBV7-2 to TRBJ2-2, and 8 junctional nucleotides match TRBD1. The sample consisted of PBMCs. The CDR3 region: CASSQTGGGELFF. In nucleotide form, the sequence is TGTGCCAGCAGCCAAACAGGGGGCGGGGAGCTGTTTTTT. The CDR3 plus the reference TRBV7-2 and TRBJ2-2 genes for the other parts give the full variable domain: GAGVSQSPSNKVTEKGKDVELRCDPISGHTALYWYRQSLGQGLEFLIYFQGNSAPDKSGLPSDRFSAERTGGSVSTLTIQRTQQEDSAVYLCASSQTGGGELFFGEGSRLTVL.